Following are 18 T cell receptor beta chains from one sample sequenced in a study of T cells in Graves' hyperthyroidism and ophthalmopathy. Researchers took RNA transcripts and amplified the TCR beta CDR3 regions from them. First-round RT-PCR targeting the TCR CDR3 was performed with the HTBI primer set. Each CDR3 protein gets one entry after TCRdb re-called the multiplex PCR reads with MiXCR. The repertoire holds 600,000 to 850,000 distinct CDR3 sequences, about 17% seen once, with around 17% in the top ten. Material for sequencing was blood. The receptor set was obtained from a woman aged 50 to 60 with Graves' hyperthyroidism that later progressed to Graves' ophthalmopathy.

This clonotype was found a few times. The chain carries TRBV2 and TRBJ1-1; TRBD1 matches 11 bases. Germline V gene sequence: CDR1 SNHLY, CDR2 FYNNEI. After removal of 8 bases from V and 8 bases from J, the junction contained 13 bases not matched to a gene. There are 15 residues in the CDR3. CDR3 amino acids: CASLDRGPGTSEAFF. CDR3 bases: TGTGCCAGCCTGGACAGGGGGCCGGGGACCTCCGAAGCTTTCTTT.

Here the CDR3 reads CSVEWGGWASSEQYF. Written as DNA, the CDR3 is TGCAGCGTTGAATGGGGTGGTTGGGCATCAAGCGAGCAGTACTTC. The chain has TRBV29-1 and TRBJ2-7; D gene unclear. V dropped 2 bases and J dropped 6 bases, with 20 bases sitting between them. Per germline, CDR1 SQVTM and CDR2 ANQGSEA. CDR3 length equals 15 residues.

Worth noting for this clonotype: Possible read error: a much larger clone is one base away. The rearrangement links TRBV10-2 to TRBJ2-5, with D possibly TRBD1 on 6 matching bases. This CDR3 contains 14 residues. Germline V lookup: CDR1 WSHSY, CDR2 SAAADI. The CDR3 protein is CASSESTGQGTQYF. CDR3 coding DNA: TGCGCCAGCAGTGAGTCGACAGGCCAAGGGACCCAGTACTTC.

The chain recombines TRBV19 with TRBJ1-5; D unresolved. Germline CDR1 and CDR2: LNHDA and SQIVND (reference sequence). Between the trimmed V and J ends, which lost 0 bases and 0 bases, there was a span of 6 bases. This CDR3 has 15 amino acids. Written as DNA, the CDR3 is TGTGCCAGTAGTATAGACAGTTATAGCAATCAGCCCCAGCATTTT. Protein product: CASSIDSYSNQPQHF.

There are many counts of this clonotype. The V gene is TRBV6-6, the J gene TRBJ2-3, with D perhaps matching TRBD1 or TRBD2 (5 bases each). The V gene's germline CDR1 is MNHNY and CDR2 SVGAGI (reference sequence). V was cut by 2 bases and J by 0 bases, with 9 bases left in between. CDR3 length: 15 residues. CDR3 loop: CASSYGGTSTDTQYF. The CDR3 nucleotides read TGTGCCAGCAGTTACGGGGGTACTAGCACAGATACGCAGTATTTT.

This chain joins TRBV6-1 and TRBJ1-4, with TRBD1 identical over 8 bases. The germline V gene encodes CDR1 MNHNS and CDR2 SASEGT. The CDR3 consists of 15 residues. With V trimmed by 1 base and J by 6 bases, 4 bases remained unmatched. CDR3 sequence reads: CASSEGTGFYEKLFF. CDR3 in DNA: TGTGCCAGCAGTGAAGGGACAGGGTTTTATGAAAAACTGTTTTTT.

Only a few counts were recorded for this clonotype. This sequence joins TRBV7-9 and TRBJ2-1; D remains ambiguous. The CDR3 spans 13 residues. Trimming stripped 6 bases from V and 5 bases from J, with 11 bases between. The germline V gene encodes CDR1 SEHNR and CDR2 FQNEAQ (reference sequence). CDR3 sequence (DNA): TGTGCCAGCAGTTGGGTCACCGACAATGAGCAGTTCTTC. Translating it yields CASSWVTDNEQFF.

This clonotype was picked up a small number of times. The gene calls are TRBV3-1 and TRBJ2-2, with TRBD1 as a possible D gene (5 bases). V dropped 6 bases and J dropped 7 bases, with 9 bases sitting between them. CDR1 and CDR2 from the germline V gene are LGHDT and YNNKEL (reference sequence). The CDR3 length is 12 residues. The CDR3 reads CASRGPVGELFF. CDR3 sequence (DNA): TGTGCCAGCAGGGGGCCGGTCGGGGAGCTGTTTTTT.

The chain has TRBV15 and TRBJ1-2; perhaps TRBD1 as D (6 bases). This CDR3 contains 15 residues. CDR1 is LNHNV, CDR2 YYDKDF, per germline (reference sequence). The V end lost 5 bases, the J end lost 0 bases, and 13 bases lay between the germline ends. CDR3 DNA: TGTGCCACCAGCGAGAGACAGGAGTCTAACTATGGCTACACCTTC. It translates to CATSERQESNYGYTF.

This clonotype was detected only a few times. One end of the junction does not line up with germline, which may come from a read error. The chain employs TRBV12-5 and TRBJ2-1, with 10 bases matching TRBD1. CDR1 LGHNT and CDR2 FRNRAP come from the germline V gene. This CDR3 is built from 16 residues. The CDR3 here is CASGFPGQGNYNEQFF. The CDR3 nucleotides are TGTGCCAGTGGTTTCCCGGGACAGGGGAATTACAATGAGCAGTTCTTC.

The genes are TRBV6-1 and TRBJ1-2; perhaps TRBD1 as D (5 bases). The V end was cut by 4 bases, the J end by 1 base, with 13 bases between. Germline values: CDR1 MNHNS, CDR2 SASEGT. The CDR3 contains 15 residues. The CDR3 nucleotides are TGTGCCAGCAGTGGGGGACGGACCCTTAACTATGGCTACACCTTC. This translates into CASSGGRTLNYGYTF.

This clonotype was seen at least ten times. This chain uses TRBV30 with TRBJ2-7, with D hard to call. CDR3 length equals 14 residues. The V gene lost 0 bases and the J gene lost 1 base, with 10 bases spanning the gap. The V gene's germline CDR1 is GTSNPN and CDR2 SVGIG (reference sequence). CDR3 in amino acids: CAWSVGGHSYEQYF. CDR3 coding DNA: TGTGCCTGGAGTGTCGGTGGCCATTCCTACGAGCAGTACTTC.

This clonotype was seen a few times. This chain joins TRBV28 and TRBJ1-4, with 8 bases identical to TRBD1. CDR1 MDHEN and CDR2 SYDVKM come from the germline V gene. There are 15 residues in the CDR3. V shed 4 bases, J shed 5 bases, and the junction held 6 bases outside the gene matches. The chain's CDR3 is CASSSPTGGNEKLFF. The CDR3 DNA reads as TGTGCCAGCAGTTCTCCCACAGGGGGGAATGAAAAACTGTTTTTT.

Ten or more counts support this clonotype. The rearrangement uses TRBV5-6 and TRBJ1-5; TRBD1 matches 9 bases. The ends lost 4 bases at V and 7 bases at J; junction bases unmatched: 3. Per germline, CDR1 SGHDT and CDR2 YYEEEE. CDR3 length: 13 amino acids. The CDR3 region has the DNA TGTGCCAGCAGCACAGGGGGCGCACAGCCCCAGCATTTT. This gives the protein CASSTGGAQPQHF.

The chain joins TRBV5-1 to TRBJ2-7, with D unresolved. This CDR3 has 12 amino acids. The V gene lost 5 bases and the J gene lost 0 bases, with 6 bases spanning the gap. Germline CDR1 is SGHRS and CDR2 is YFSETQ. CDR3 in DNA: TGCGCCAGCAGGATAGACTCCTACGAGCAGTACTTC. Residues: CASRIDSYEQYF. Full variable domain (remainder filled in from reference TRBV5-1 and TRBJ2-7): KAGVTQTPRYLIKTRGQQVTLSCSPISGHRSVSWYQQTPGQGLQFLFEYFSETQRNKGNFPGRFSGRQFSNSRSEMNVSTLELGDSALYLCASRIDSYEQYFGPGTRLTVT.

This clonotype appeared many times. V is TRBV12-3 or TRBV12-4 and J is TRBJ1-4; 8 bases are a match to TRBD1. The CDR3 runs to 14 residues. Trimming at V came to 6 bases and at J to 8 bases, leaving 8 bases not matched to a gene. As DNA, the CDR3 is TGTGCCAGCAGCCGACAGGGGATGTCAGAAAAACTGTTTTTT. It codes for CASSRQGMSEKLFF.

The J gene is TRBJ2-1, the V gene TRBV9, with 10 bases lining up with TRBD1. The germline CDR1 and CDR2 sequences are SGDLS and YYNGEE. Germline trimming cut 0 bases from V and 0 bases from J; bases unmatched to any gene: 0. The CDR3 sequence is 16 residues long. CDR3 protein: CASSVGTGGSYNEQFF. The DNA for the CDR3 is TGTGCCAGCAGCGTAGGGACAGGGGGCTCCTACAATGAGCAGTTCTTC.

This clonotype has just a few counts. This chain joins TRBV7-2 and TRBJ1-6, with unresolved D. The germline V gene encodes CDR1 SGHTA and CDR2 FQGNSA. The CDR3 loop spans 16 amino acids. Trimming took 4 bases from V and 0 from J, leaving 10 bases between them. The chain's CDR3 is CASSSGVSSYNSPLHF. CDR3 nucleotide sequence: TGTGCCAGCAGCTCCGGGGTCAGCTCCTATAATTCACCCCTCCACTTT.